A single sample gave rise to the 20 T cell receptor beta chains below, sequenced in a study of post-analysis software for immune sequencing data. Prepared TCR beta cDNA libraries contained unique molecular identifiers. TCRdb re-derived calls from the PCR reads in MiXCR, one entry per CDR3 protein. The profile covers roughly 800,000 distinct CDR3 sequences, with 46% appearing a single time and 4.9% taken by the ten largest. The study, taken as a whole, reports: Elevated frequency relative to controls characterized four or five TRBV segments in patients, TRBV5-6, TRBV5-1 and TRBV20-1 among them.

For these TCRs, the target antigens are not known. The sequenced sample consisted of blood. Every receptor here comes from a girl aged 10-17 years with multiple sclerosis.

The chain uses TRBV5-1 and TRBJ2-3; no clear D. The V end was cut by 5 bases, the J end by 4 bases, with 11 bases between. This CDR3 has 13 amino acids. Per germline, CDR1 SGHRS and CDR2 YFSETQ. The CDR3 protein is CASRNSLADTQYF. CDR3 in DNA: TGCGCCAGCAGAAACAGCCTCGCAGATACGCAGTATTTT.

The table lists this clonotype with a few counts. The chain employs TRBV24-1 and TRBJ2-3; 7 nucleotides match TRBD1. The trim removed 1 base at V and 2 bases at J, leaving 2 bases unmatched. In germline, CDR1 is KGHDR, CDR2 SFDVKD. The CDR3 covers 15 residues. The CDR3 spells CATSDLGTDTDTQYF. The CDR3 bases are TGTGCCACCAGTGATTTAGGGACAGACACAGATACGCAGTATTTT.

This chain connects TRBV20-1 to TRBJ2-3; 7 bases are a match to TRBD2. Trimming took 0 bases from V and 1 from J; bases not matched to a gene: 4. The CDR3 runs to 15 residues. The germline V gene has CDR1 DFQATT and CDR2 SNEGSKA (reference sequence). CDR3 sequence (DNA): TGCAGTGCTAGAGATCCCCGGGAGGGCACAGATACGCAGTATTTT. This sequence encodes CSARDPREGTDTQYF.

CDR3 loop: CASSLTGQLYYNEQFF. CDR3 sequence (DNA): TGTGCCAGCAGTTTAACCGGACAGCTGTACTACAATGAGCAGTTCTTC. The rearrangement joins TRBV12-3 or TRBV12-4 to TRBJ2-1; D is perhaps TRBD1 (6 bases). CDR3 length equals 16 residues. V lost 2 bases, J lost 3 bases, and 14 bases lay in between.

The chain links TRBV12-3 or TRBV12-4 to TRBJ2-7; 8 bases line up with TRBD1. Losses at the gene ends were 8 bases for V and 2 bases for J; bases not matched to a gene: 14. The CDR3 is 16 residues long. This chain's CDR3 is CASGIVGDRGPYEQYF. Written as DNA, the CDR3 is TGTGCCAGCGGAATCGTAGGAGACAGGGGTCCCTACGAGCAGTACTTC.

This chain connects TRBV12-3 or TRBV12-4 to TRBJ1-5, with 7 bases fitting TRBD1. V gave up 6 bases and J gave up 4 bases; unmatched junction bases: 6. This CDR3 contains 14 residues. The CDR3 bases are TGTGCCAGCAGAGAAGGGGGCTGGAATCAGCCCCAGCATTTT. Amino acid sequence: CASREGGWNQPQHF.

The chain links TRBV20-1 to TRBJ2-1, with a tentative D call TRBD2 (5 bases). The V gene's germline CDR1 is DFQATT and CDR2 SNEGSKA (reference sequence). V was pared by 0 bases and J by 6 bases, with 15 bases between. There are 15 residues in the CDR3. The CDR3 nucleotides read TGCAGTGCTAGAGATTATCGGGGAGCCCCCAATGAGCAGTTCTTC. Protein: CSARDYRGAPNEQFF.

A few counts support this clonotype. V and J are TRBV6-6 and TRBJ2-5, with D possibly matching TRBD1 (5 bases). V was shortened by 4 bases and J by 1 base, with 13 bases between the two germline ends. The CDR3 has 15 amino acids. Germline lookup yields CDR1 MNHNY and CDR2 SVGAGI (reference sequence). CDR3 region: CASSCSSRAQETQYF. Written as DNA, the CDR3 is TGTGCCAGCAGTTGCTCGAGCAGGGCCCAAGAGACCCAGTACTTC.

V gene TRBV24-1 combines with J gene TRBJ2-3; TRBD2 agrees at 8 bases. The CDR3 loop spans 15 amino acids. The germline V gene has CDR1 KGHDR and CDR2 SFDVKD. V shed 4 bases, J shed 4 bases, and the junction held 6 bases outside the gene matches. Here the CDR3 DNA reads TGTGCCACCAGTGAATCCAGCGGGAGCCCAGATACGCAGTATTTT. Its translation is CATSESSGSPDTQYF.

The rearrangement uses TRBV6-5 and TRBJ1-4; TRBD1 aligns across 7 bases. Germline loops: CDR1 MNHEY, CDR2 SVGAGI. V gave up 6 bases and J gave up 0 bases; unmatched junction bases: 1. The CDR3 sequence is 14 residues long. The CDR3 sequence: CASSTGATNEKLFF. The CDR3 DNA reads TGTGCCAGCAGCACAGGGGCAACTAATGAAAAACTGTTTTTT.

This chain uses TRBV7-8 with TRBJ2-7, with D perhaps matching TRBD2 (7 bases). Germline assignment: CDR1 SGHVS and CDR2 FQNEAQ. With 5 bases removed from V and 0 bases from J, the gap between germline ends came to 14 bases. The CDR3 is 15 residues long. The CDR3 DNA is TGTGCCAGCAGCCACGTCGGGGGGCTCTCCTACGAGCAGTACTTC. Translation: CASSHVGGLSYEQYF.

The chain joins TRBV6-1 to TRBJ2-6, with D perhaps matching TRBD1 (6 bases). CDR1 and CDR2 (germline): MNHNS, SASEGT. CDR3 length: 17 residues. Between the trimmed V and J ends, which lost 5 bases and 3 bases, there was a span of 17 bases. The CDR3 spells CASSPTYRDNGANVLTF. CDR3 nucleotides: TGTGCCAGCAGTCCCACATACCGGGACAATGGGGCCAACGTCCTGACTTTC.

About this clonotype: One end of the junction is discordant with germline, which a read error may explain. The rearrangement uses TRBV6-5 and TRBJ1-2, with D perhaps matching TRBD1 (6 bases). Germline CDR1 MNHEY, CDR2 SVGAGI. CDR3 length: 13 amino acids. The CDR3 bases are TGTGCCTGCAGTTCAGACAGGAACTATGGCTACACCTTC. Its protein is CACSSDRNYGYTF.

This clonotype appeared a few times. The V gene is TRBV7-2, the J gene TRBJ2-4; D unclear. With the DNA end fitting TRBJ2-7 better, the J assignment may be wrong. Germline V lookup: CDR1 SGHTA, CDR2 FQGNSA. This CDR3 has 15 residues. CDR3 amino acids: CAVKPYDNPPYEQYF. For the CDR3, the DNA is TGTGCCGTCAAACCCTATGACAACCCTCCCTACGAGCAGTACTTC.

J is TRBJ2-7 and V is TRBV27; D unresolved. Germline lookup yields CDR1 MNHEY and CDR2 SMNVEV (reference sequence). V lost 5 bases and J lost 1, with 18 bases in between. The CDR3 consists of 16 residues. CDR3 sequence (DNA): TGTGCCAGCAGTCCCTACGCCCCCGACAAGTCCTACGAGCAGTACTTC. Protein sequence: CASSPYAPDKSYEQYF.

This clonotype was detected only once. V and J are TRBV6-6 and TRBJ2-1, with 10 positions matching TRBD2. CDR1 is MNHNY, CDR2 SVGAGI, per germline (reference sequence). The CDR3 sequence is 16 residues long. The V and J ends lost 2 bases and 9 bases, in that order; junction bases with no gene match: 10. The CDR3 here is CASSYRASGSLSEQFF. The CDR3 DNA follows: TGTGCCAGCAGTTACAGGGCTAGCGGGAGTCTTAGTGAGCAGTTCTTC.

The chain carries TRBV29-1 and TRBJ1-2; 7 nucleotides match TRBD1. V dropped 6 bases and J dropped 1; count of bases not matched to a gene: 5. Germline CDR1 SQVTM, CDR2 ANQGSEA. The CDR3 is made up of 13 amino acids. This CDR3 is CSVGDSFNYGYTF. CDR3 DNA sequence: TGCAGCGTGGGGGACAGTTTTAACTATGGCTACACCTTC.

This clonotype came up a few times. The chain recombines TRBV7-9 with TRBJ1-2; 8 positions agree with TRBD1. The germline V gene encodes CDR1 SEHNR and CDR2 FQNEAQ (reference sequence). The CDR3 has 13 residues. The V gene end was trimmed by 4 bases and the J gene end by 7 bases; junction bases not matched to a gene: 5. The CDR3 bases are TGTGCCAGCAGCTCGGACAGGGCGGGTGGCTACACCTTC. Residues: CASSSDRAGGYTF.

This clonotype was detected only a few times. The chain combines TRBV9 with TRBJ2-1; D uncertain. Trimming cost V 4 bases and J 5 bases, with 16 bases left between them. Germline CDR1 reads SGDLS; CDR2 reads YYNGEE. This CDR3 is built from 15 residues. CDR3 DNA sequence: TGTGCCAGCAGCCCAAGCCCGGGCCTTAACAATGAGCAGTTCTTC. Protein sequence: CASSPSPGLNNEQFF.

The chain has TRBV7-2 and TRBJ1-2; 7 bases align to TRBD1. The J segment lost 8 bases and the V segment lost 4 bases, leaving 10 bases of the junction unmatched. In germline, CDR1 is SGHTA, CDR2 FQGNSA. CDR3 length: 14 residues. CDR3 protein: CASSSPLDRRGYTF. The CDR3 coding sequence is TGTGCCAGCAGCTCTCCTCTGGACAGGCGGGGCTACACCTTC.